The sequence of this TCR beta chain was determined in a study of cytomegalovirus exposure and HLA in healthy donors. Both 60 Vbeta primers and 13 Jbeta primers went into the PCR. Data came from immunoSEQ multiplex PCR; TCRdb stores just in-frame clones and leaves some out. This table holds 150,000 or so clones, approximately 79% found once. Trimming stripped 1 base from V and 3 bases from J, with 7 bases between. In germline, CDR1 is GTSNPN, CDR2 SVGIG (reference sequence). There are 13 residues in the CDR3. Sequenced input: PBMCs. This sequence joins TRBV30 and TRBJ1-5; the D is unclear. This clonotype was obtained from a man aged 18 to 30 in good health and CMV-seropositive. Here the CDR3 DNA reads TGTGCCTGGAGTGGAGGTGTCAATCAGCCCCAGCATTTT. It encodes CAWSGGVNQPQHF. The variable domain in full, with the rest retrieved from reference TRBV30 and TRBJ1-5, is SQTIHQWPATLVQPVGSPLSLECTVEGTSNPNLYWYRQAAGRGLQLLFYSVGIGQISSEVPQNLSASRPQDRQFILSSKKLLLSDSGFYLCAWSGGVNQPQHFGDGTRLSIL.